This TCR beta chain was identified during a study of T cell changes during pregnancy in multiple sclerosis. The V and J ends lost 1 base and 4 bases respectively, with 13 bases between them. The germline CDR1 and CDR2 sequences are LGHNA and YSLEER. This CDR3 contains 15 residues. The assay was immunoSEQ multiplex PCR, and TCRdb's table has in-frame clones only and misses some. The sample carries about 22,000 clones, about 89% recorded once. The rearrangement links TRBV4-3 to TRBJ2-5, with D unresolved. The source of this sequence is a female donor in good health, enrolled as a control in a pregnancy study. Source: CD4+ T cells from peripheral blood mononuclear cells, taken in the third trimester of pregnancy. This CDR3 is CASSQANSLLETQYF. The CDR3 coding sequence is TGCGCCAGCAGCCAAGCTAACAGCTTACTAGAGACCCAGTACTTC.